This TCR beta chain appears in the sequencing data of a study of spatial heterogeneity in lung cancer. Broader study findings: Resection saw ubiquitous expanded tumor TCRs appear in blood more than follow-up did.

The CDR3 runs to 17 residues. Germline CDR1 SEHNR, CDR2 FQNEAQ (reference sequence). Deletions cut 3 bases from V and 2 bases from J, with 14 bases between. Points on this clonotype: Its antigen is undetermined.

As for time point: sample taken at primary tumor resection. Whole RNA obtained from tumor, nontumor lung or frozen PBMC underwent sequencing without sorting. Around 70 TRACERx patients with early, untreated non-small cell lung cancer donated samples. TCRdb reprocessed the 5' RACE reads via MiXCR and lists one record per CDR3 protein. Counted here are 4,600 or so distinct CDR3 sequences, roughly 27% occurring once; the ten biggest clones make up approximately 40%. This receptor was taken from a male donor with early-stage non-small cell lung cancer. The material was PBMCs, obtained at surgery. The V and J genes are TRBV7-9 and TRBJ2-6; TRBD2 is a possible D gene (6 bases). CDR3 bases: TGTGCCAGCAGCTTCTCGGGAGCCATTCCTGGGGCCAACGTCCTGACTTTC. This encodes CASSFSGAIPGANVLTF.